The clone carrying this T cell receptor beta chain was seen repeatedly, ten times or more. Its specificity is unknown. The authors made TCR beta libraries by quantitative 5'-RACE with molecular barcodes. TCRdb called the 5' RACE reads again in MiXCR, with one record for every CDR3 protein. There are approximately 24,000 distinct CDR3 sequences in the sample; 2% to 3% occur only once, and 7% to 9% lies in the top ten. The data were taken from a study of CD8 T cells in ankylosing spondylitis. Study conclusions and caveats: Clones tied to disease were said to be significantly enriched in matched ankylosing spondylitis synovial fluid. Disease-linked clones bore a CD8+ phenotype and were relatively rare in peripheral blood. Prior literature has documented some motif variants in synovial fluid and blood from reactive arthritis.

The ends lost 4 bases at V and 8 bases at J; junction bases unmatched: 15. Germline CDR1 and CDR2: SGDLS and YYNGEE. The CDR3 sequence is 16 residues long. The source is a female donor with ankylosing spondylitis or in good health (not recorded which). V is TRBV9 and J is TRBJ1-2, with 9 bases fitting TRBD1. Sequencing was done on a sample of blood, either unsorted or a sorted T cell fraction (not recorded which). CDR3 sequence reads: CASSTGGAATGRGYTF. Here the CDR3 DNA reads TGTGCCAGCAGCACAGGGGGCGCGGCGACTGGAAGGGGCTACACCTTC. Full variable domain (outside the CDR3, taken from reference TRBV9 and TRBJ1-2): DSGVTQTPKHLITATGQRVTLRCSPRSGDLSVYWYQQSLDQGLQFLIQYYNGEERAKGNILERFSAQQFPDLHSELNLSSLELGDSALYFCASSTGGAATGRGYTFGSGTRLTVV.